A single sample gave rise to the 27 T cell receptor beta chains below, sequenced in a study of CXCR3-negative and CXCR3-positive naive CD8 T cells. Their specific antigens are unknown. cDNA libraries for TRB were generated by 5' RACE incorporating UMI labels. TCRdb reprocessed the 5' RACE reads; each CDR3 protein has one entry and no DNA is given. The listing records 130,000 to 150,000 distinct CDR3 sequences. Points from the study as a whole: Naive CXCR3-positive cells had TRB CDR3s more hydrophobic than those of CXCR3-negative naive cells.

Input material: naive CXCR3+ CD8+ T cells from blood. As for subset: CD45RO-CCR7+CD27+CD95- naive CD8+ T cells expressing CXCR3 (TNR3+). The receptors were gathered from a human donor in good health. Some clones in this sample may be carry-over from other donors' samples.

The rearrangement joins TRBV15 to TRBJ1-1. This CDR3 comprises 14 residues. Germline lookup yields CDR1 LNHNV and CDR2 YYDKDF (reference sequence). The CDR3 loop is CATSRGTMNTEAFF.

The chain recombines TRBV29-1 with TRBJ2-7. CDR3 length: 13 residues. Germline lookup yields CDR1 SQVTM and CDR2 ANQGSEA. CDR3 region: CSVEVLSPYEQYF.

CDR3 residues: CSVLGTGAGELFF. This chain uses TRBV29-1 with TRBJ2-2; there is no DNA to check the TCRdb D call of TRBD1. The CDR3 has 13 amino acids. Germline values: CDR1 SQVTM, CDR2 ANQGSEA.

The CDR3 sequence is CSVGPGQLMNTEAFF. The J gene is TRBJ1-1, the V gene TRBV29-1; the D call from TCRdb, TRBD1, cannot be confirmed without DNA. Germline V CDR1 and CDR2: SQVTM, ANQGSEA. The CDR3 contains 15 residues. Variable domain in full (rest from reference TRBV29-1 and TRBJ1-1): SAVISQKPSRDICQRGTSLTIQCQVDSQVTMMFWYRQQPGQSLTLIATANQGSEATYESGFVIDKFPISRPNLTFSTLTVSNMSPEDSSIYLCSVGPGQLMNTEAFFGQGTRLTVV.

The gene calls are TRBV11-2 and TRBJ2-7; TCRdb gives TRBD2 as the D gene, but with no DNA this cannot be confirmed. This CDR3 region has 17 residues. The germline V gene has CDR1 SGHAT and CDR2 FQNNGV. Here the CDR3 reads CASSLEGFGRAVSEQYF.

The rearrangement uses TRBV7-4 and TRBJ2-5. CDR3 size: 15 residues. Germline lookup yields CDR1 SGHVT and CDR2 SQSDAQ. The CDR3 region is CASSAGTYNQETQYF.

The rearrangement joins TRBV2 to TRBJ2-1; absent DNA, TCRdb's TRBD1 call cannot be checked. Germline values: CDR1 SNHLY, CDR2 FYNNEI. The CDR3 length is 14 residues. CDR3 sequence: CASPRDRVLDEQFF.

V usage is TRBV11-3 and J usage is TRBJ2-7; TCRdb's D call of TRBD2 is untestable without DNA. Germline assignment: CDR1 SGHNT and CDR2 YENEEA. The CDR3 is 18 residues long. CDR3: CASSDPGLAGGFSYEQYF.

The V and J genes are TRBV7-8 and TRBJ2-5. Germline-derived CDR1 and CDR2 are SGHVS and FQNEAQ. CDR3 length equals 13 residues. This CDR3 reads CASTLYGQETQYF.

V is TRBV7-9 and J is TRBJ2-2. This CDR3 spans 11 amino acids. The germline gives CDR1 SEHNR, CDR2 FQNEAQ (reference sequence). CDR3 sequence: CASRWTGELFF.

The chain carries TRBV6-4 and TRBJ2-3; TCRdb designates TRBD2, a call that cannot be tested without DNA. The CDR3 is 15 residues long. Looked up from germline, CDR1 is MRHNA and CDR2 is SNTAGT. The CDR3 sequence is CASSADGLSTDTQYF.

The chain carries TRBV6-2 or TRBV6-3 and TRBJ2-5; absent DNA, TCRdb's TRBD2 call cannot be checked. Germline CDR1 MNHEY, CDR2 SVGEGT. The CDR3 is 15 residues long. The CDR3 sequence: CASSSLSGLAETQYF.

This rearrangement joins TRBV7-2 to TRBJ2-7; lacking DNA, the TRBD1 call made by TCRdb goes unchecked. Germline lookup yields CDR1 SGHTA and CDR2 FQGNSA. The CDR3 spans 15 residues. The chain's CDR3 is CASSLSPGGYNEQFF.

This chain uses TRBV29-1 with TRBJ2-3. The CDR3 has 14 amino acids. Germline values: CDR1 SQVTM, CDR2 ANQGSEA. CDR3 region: CSVRSSRSTDTQYF.

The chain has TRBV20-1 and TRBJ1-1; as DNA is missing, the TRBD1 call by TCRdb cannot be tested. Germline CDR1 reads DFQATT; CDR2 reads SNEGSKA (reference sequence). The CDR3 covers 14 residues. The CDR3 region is CSAKTTGDNTEAFF.

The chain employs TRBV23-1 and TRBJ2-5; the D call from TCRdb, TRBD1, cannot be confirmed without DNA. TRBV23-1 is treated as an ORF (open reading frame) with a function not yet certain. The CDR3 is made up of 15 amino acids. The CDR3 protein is CASSQDDRVQETQYF.

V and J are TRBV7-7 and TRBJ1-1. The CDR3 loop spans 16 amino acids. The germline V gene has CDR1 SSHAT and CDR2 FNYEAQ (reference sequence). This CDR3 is CASSPMGGLVNTEAFF.

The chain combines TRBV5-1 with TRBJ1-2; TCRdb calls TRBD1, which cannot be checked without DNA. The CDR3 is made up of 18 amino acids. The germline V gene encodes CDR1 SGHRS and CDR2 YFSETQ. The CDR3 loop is CASSLEWTTGPEFYGYTF.

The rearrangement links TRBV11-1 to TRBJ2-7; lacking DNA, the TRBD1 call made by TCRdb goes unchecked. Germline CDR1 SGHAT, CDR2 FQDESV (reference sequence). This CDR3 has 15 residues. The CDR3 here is CASSSNRQGAYEQYF. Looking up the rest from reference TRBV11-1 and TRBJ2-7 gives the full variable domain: EAEVAQSPRYKITEKSQAVAFWCDPISGHATLYWYRQILGQGPELLVQFQDESVVDDSQLPKDRFSAERLKGVDSTLKIQPAELGDSAMYLCASSSNRQGAYEQYFGPGTRLTVT.

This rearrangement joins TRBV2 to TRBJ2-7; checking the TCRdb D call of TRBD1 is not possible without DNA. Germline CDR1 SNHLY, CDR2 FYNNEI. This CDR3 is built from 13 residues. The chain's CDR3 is CAVRDRVDYEQYF.

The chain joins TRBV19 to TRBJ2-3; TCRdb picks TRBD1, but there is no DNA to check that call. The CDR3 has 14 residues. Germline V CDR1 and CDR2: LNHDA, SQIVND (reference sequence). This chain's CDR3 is CASSIDGTAGTQYF.

CDR3 residues: CASSPLSGANVLTF. The rearrangement links TRBV4-1 to TRBJ2-6; the TCRdb D gene call, TRBD1, has no DNA to confirm it. Per the germline V gene, CDR1 is MGHRA and CDR2 is YSYEKL. This CDR3 has 14 amino acids.

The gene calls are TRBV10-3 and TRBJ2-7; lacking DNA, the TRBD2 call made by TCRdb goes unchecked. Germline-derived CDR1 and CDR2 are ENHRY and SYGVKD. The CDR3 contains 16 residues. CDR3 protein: CAISENGQGLPYEQYF.

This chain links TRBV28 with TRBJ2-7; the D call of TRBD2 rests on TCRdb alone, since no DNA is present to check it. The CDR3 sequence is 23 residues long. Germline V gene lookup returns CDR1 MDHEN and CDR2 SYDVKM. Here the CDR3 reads CASSSTNAVPGLAGGPQGYEQYF.

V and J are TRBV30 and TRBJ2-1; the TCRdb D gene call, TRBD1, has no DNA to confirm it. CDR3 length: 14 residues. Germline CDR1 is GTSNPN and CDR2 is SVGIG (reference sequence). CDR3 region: CAWSVGTGTNEQFF. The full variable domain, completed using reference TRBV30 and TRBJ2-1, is SQTIHQWPATLVQPVGSPLSLECTVEGTSNPNLYWYRQAAGRGLQLLFYSVGIGQISSEVPQNLSASRPQDRQFILSSKKLLLSDSGFYLCAWSVGTGTNEQFFGPGTRLTVL.

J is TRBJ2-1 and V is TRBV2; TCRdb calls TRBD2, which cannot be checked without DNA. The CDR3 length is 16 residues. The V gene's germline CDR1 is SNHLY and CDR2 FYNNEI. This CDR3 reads CASPKYSGGALNEQFF.

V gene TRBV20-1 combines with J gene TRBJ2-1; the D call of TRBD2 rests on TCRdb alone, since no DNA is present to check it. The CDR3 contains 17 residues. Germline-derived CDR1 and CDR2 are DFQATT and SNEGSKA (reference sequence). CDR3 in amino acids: CSARDLWGTRKDNEQFF.